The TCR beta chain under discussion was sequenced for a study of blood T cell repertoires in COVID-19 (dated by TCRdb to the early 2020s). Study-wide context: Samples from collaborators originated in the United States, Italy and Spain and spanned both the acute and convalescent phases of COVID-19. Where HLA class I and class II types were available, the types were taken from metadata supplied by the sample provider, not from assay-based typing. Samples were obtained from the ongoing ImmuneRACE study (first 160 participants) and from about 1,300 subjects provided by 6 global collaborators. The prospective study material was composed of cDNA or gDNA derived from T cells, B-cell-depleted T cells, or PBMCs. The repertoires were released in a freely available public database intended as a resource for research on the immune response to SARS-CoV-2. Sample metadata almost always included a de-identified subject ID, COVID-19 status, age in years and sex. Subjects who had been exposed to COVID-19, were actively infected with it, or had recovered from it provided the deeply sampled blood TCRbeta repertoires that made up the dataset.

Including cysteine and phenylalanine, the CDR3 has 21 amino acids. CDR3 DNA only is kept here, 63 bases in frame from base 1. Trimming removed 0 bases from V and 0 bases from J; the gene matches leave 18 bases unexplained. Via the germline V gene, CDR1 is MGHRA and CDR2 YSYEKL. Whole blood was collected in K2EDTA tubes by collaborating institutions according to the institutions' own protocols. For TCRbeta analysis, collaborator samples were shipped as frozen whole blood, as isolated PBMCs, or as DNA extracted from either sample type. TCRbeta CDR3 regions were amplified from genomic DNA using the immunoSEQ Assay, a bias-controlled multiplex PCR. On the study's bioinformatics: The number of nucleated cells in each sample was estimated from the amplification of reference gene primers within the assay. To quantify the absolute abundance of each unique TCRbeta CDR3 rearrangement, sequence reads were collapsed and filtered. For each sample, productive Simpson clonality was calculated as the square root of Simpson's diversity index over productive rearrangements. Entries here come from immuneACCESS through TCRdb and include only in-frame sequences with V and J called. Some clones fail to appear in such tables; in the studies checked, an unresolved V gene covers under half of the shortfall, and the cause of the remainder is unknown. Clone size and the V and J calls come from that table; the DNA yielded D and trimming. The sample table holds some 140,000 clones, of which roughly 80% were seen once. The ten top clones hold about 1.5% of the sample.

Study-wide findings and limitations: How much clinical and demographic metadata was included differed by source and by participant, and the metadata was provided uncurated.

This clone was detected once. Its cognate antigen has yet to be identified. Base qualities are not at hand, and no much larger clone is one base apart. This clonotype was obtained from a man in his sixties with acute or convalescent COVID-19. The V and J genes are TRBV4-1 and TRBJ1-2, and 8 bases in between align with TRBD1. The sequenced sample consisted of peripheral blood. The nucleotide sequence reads TGCGCCAGCAGCCAAGATGGGGTCCGTGGCCAGGGGGCGCATACTAACTATGGCTACACCTTC. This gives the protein CASSQDGVRGQGAHTNYGYTF.